This T cell receptor (beta chain) was sequenced during a study of graft-versus-host responses after intestinal transplantation. Background on the study: As for transplant type, recipients had multivisceral, liver-intestinal, or isolated intestinal grafts. After anti-thymocyte globulin induction, recipients took tacrolimus and steroids for approximately three years.

The CDR3 extends over 13 amino acids. Losses at the gene ends were 10 bases for V and 5 bases for J; bases not matched to a gene: 10. CDR1 MNHNY and CDR2 SVGAGI come from the germline V gene (reference sequence). The method was immunoSEQ multiplex PCR; TCRdb's version includes in-frame clones alone and lacks a portion of them. The repertoire consists of tens of thousands of clones, with 94% occurring once and the leading ten covering around 0.18%. With regard to this clone: The antigen is unknown.

Study-level results: Circulating GvH clones peaking coincided with falling HvG clones soon after transplant. Recipient marrow showed GvH clones, some seen first in ileum or blood.

This rearrangement joins TRBV6-6 to TRBJ2-7; TRBD1 aligns across 8 bases. The clonotype comes from a human donor who was the organ donor for an intestinal transplant. Sequenced here: unstimulated CD4+ T cells sorted from spleen or lymph node cells, sampled before transplant. CDR3 nucleotides: TGTGCCATCATGCAGGGGGCAGGCCACGAGCAGTACTTC. This gives the protein CAIMQGAGHEQYF.